Listed below are T cell receptor beta chains from one sample, sequenced in a study of regulatory T cells in long-lasting Graves disease. TCRdb itself ran the multiplex PCR reads through MiXCR, one entry per CDR3 protein. Among 350,000 to 500,000 distinct CDR3 sequences listed, approximately 16% were seen once. The same data also contributed to another study, on T cells in Graves' hyperthyroidism and ophthalmopathy.

Sample: peripheral blood mononuclear cells (PBMCs), taken at new diagnosis, from a patient treated with antithyroid drugs. These TCRs come from a woman under 40 with Graves disease. Each CDR3 is given with its conserved first and last residue. Each record gives: J gene, D gene, CDR3 length, clone size, V gene, CDR3 DNA, CDR3 protein. A D gene is named only where the DNA matches it firmly. The listing skips clone size in some rows; elsewhere it reads once, few, many or a size class.

J: TRBJ2-7; D: -; length: 13; size: many; V: TRBV7-2; DNA: TGTGCCAGCAGCCCCCGGACAGTCTACGAGCAGTACTTC; CDR3: CASSPRTVYEQYF
J: TRBJ2-6; D: TRBD2; length: 17; size: many; V: TRBV20-1; DNA: TGCAGTGCTAGAGGACTAGCGGAGACCTCTGGGGCCAACGTCCTGACTTTC; CDR3: CSARGLAETSGANVLTF
J: TRBJ2-1; D: TRBD1; length: 12; size: many; V: TRBV2; DNA: TGTGCCAGCAGTGAGCGGACAGGCGCCCAGTTCTTC; CDR3: CASSERTGAQFF
J: TRBJ2-2; D: -; length: 15; size: many; V: TRBV20-1; DNA: TGCAGTGCTAGAGTGGTGGGAGCGAACACCGGGGAGCTGTTTTTT; CDR3: CSARVVGANTGELFF
J: TRBJ1-6; D: -; length: 14; size: -; V: TRBV6-2/TRBV6-3; DNA: TGTGCCAGCAGTTATCAGGGTCGTCGATCACCCCTCCACTTT; CDR3: CASSYQGRRSPLHF
J: TRBJ2-1; D: -; length: 12; size: few; V: TRBV7-2; DNA: TGTACCAGCAGCTCATATTCAAATGAGCAGTTCTTC; CDR3: CTSSSYSNEQFF
J: TRBJ1-4; D: -; length: 17; size: many; V: TRBV11-3; DNA: TGTGCCAGCAGAGGACCAGCGATCGATACACTTAATGAAAAACTGTTTTTT; CDR3: CASRGPAIDTLNEKLFF
J: TRBJ1-5; D: TRBD1; length: 13; size: -; V: TRBV19; DNA: TGTGCAGCCAGGACAGGAAACAATCAGCCCCAGCATTTT; CDR3: CAARTGNNQPQHF
J: TRBJ1-6; D: -; length: 14; size: many; V: TRBV30; DNA: TGTGCCGCGACTACGGGAAGGGATAATTCACCCCTCCACTTT; CDR3: CAATTGRDNSPLHF
J: TRBJ2-6; D: -; length: 15; size: -; V: TRBV11-2; DNA: TGTGCCAGCAGCGCCCGGGACTCTGGGGCCAACGTCCTGACTTTC; CDR3: CASSARDSGANVLTF
J: TRBJ2-5; D: -; length: 16; size: few; V: TRBV19; DNA: TGTGCCAGTAGTATTAGACAGACTTCGTACCAAGAGACCCAGTACTTC; CDR3: CASSIRQTSYQETQYF
J: TRBJ2-7; D: -; length: 12; size: many; V: TRBV28; DNA: TGTGCCAGGACGACGGGCGCCTACGAGCAGTACTTC; CDR3: CARTTGAYEQYF
J: TRBJ1-2; D: -; length: 16; size: few; V: TRBV27; DNA: TGTGCCAGCAGTTTATCGGGACGCATAGCTAACTATGGCTACACCTTC; CDR3: CASSLSGRIANYGYTF
J: TRBJ2-3; D: -; length: 15; size: many; V: TRBV12-3/TRBV12-4; DNA: TGTGCCAGCAGTCCCCGGACATTTAGCACAGATACGCAGTATTTT; CDR3: CASSPRTFSTDTQYF
J: TRBJ1-2; D: TRBD1; length: 15; size: many; V: TRBV27; DNA: TGTGCCAGCAGTTTAAACGCAGGGGGCGTTGAAGACTACACCTTC; CDR3: CASSLNAGGVEDYTF
J: TRBJ2-1; D: -; length: 14; size: few; V: TRBV7-9; DNA: TGTGCCAGCAGCTTAGTCTCCAGGGAGAATGAGCAGTTCTTC; CDR3: CASSLVSRENEQFF